The 31 T cell receptor beta chains below were found in one sample sequenced in a study of blood T cell repertoires in COVID-19. Clones were sequenced by immunoSEQ multiplex PCR, and TCRdb holds only the in-frame ones, with some missing. The repertoire consists of about 64,000 clones, with about three quarters occurring once and the leading ten covering 5.3%. Specimen: peripheral blood. These receptors all stem from a human donor in a cohort sampled during active COVID-19.

The chain is built from TRBV2 and TRBJ1-2; TRBD1 might be the D (5 bases). Germline V gene sequence: CDR1 SNHLY, CDR2 FYNNEI. There are 13 residues in the CDR3. With 2 bases removed from V and 10 bases from J, the gap between germline ends came to 14 bases. The CDR3 coding sequence is TGTGCCAGCAGTGAACGGGACGGGAGGGTCTACACCTTC. Its translation is CASSERDGRVYTF.

The sample holds a few counts of this clone. The V gene is TRBV3-1 (or the pseudogene TRBV3-2), the J gene TRBJ1-3; no clear D gene. There are 16 residues in the CDR3. Trimming took off 4 bases at V and 4 bases at J, with 17 bases between the two ends. CDR1 and CDR2 (germline): LGHDT, YNNKEL (reference sequence). The CDR3 spells CASSLSAEGSGNTIYF. The CDR3 nucleotides are TGTGCCAGCAGCCTATCCGCGGAGGGCTCCGGAAACACCATATATTTT.

For this clone: The sample contains more than one DNA sequence encoding this CDR3. The V call is TRBV7-3, the J call TRBJ2-2, with D possibly matching TRBD2 (5 bases). CDR3 size: 14 residues. Trimming took 4 bases from V and 0 from J, leaving 6 bases between them. Per germline, CDR1 SGHTA and CDR2 FQGTGA. CDR3 coding DNA: TGTGCCAGCAGCTCCGGGGCGAACACCGGGGAGCTGTTTTTT. Its translation: CASSSGANTGELFF.

The chain has TRBV6-4 and TRBJ1-1; 9 bases are a match to TRBD1. Germline assignment: CDR1 MRHNA and CDR2 SNTAGT. After removal of 4 bases from V and 8 bases from J, the junction contained 5 bases not matched to a gene. CDR3 length: 13 residues. The CDR3 DNA reads as TGTGCCAGCAGTGTCAATGGACAGGGGGAAGCTTTCTTT. This gives the protein CASSVNGQGEAFF.

This rearrangement joins TRBV6-1 to TRBJ1-3, with D tentatively TRBD1 (6 bases). The germline V gene has CDR1 MNHNS and CDR2 SASEGT. Between the trimmed V and J ends, which lost 1 base and 3 bases, there was a span of 13 bases. This CDR3 has 16 residues. The CDR3 reads CASSEGQGPFGNTIYF. The DNA for the CDR3 is TGTGCCAGCAGTGAAGGCCAGGGGCCGTTTGGAAACACCATATATTTT.

This clone turned up a few times. The DNA of the CDR3 is TGTGCCAGCAGCTCTGTGGGGGGGATGGGTAGAGAGACCCAGTACTTC. Translation: CASSSVGGMGRETQYF. V gene TRBV7-8 combines with J gene TRBJ2-5, with 7 bases aligning to TRBD2. Germline trimming cut 4 bases from V and 4 bases from J; bases unmatched to any gene: 12. Germline lookup yields CDR1 SGHVS and CDR2 FQNEAQ. This CDR3 is 16 amino acids long.

The CDR3 reads CATEKNIQYF. DNA of the CDR3: TGTGCCACGGAGAAAAACATTCAGTACTTC. The chain links TRBV5-4 to TRBJ2-4; D is ambiguous. This CDR3 has 10 residues. The V gene lost 9 bases and the J gene lost 4 bases, with 5 bases spanning the gap. Germline CDR1 SGHNT, CDR2 YYREEE (reference sequence).

This chain connects TRBV27 to TRBJ1-2; 10 bases map to TRBD1. The CDR3 has 16 amino acids. Germline V gives CDR1 MNHEY, CDR2 SMNVEV (reference sequence). J was trimmed by 4 bases and V by 1 base; bases with no gene match: 6. The CDR3 loop is CASSLFGTGAGYGYTF. As DNA, the CDR3 is TGTGCCAGCAGTTTATTCGGGACAGGGGCGGGCTATGGCTACACCTTC.

The chain recombines TRBV7-6 with TRBJ2-5; 9 nucleotides match TRBD2. Per the germline V gene, CDR1 is SGHVS and CDR2 is FNYEAQ. The J segment lost 3 bases and the V segment lost 4 bases, leaving 12 bases of the junction unmatched. CDR3 length: 17 amino acids. Here the CDR3 reads CASSSQGAGGLKETQYF. The CDR3 DNA sequence: TGTGCCAGCAGCTCCCAAGGAGCGGGGGGCCTTAAAGAGACCCAGTACTTC.

The chain recombines TRBV11-3 with TRBJ2-2; no clear D gene. V was clipped by 1 base and J by 3 bases, with 9 bases between them. The CDR3 is 15 residues long. The germline V gene encodes CDR1 SGHNT and CDR2 YENEEA. The CDR3 DNA is TGTGCCAGCAGCTTAGGGCAGGAATACACCGGGGAGCTGTTTTTT. This encodes CASSLGQEYTGELFF.

The chain carries TRBV21-1 and TRBJ2-7; the table's D gene call, TRBD1, was not cross checked with the DNA. TRBV21-1 is termed a pseudogene. This CDR3 spans 16 amino acids. The CDR3 nucleotides are TGTGCCAGCAGCAAAGCCTACAGGGGGGGGGCCTACGAGCAGTACTTC. Its protein is CASSKAYRGGAYEQYF.

This clone was recorded a few times. The rearrangement uses TRBV3-1 (or the pseudogene TRBV3-2) and TRBJ2-4; 10 positions agree with TRBD1. After removal of 3 bases from V and 9 bases from J, the junction contained 5 bases not matched to a gene. Germline CDR1 is LGHDT and CDR2 is YNNKEL (reference sequence). The CDR3 has 14 amino acids. DNA of the CDR3: TGTGCCAGCAGCCATCGACAGGGGGCAGGCATTCAGTACTTC. Its translation is CASSHRQGAGIQYF.

CDR3 bases: TGCGCCAGCAGCCAGACAGTTAACACCGGGGAGCTGTTTTTT. This sequence encodes CASSQTVNTGELFF. The V call is TRBV5-1, the J call TRBJ2-2, with D tentatively TRBD1 (5 bases). The CDR3 has 14 residues. CDR1 is SGHRS, CDR2 YFSETQ, per germline. The germline V and J ends were trimmed by 4 bases and 2 bases, with 9 bases remaining between them.

As DNA, the CDR3 is TGTGCCAGCAGCTACGGACAGAACCAAGAGACCCAGTACTTC. Its protein is CASSYGQNQETQYF. The V and J genes are TRBV7-2 and TRBJ2-5, with D possibly TRBD1 on 6 matching bases. The CDR3 covers 14 residues. V was shortened by 4 bases and J by 0 bases, with 9 bases between the two germline ends. The germline gives CDR1 SGHTA, CDR2 FQGNSA.

This chain connects TRBV5-4 to TRBJ2-3, with 9 bases that match TRBD2. The V gene end was trimmed by 4 bases and the J gene end by 0 bases; junction bases not matched to a gene: 6. This CDR3 is built from 16 residues. The germline V gene has CDR1 SGHNT and CDR2 YYREEE (reference sequence). The CDR3 protein is CASSRTSGGSTDTQYF. DNA of the CDR3: TGTGCCAGCAGCAGGACGAGCGGGGGGAGCACAGATACGCAGTATTTT. The complete variable domain, with remaining parts taken from reference TRBV5-4 and TRBJ2-3, reads ETGVTQSPTHLIKTRGQQVTLRCSSQSGHNTVSWYQQALGQGPQFIFQYYREEENGRGNFPPRFSGLQFPNYSSELNVNALELDDSALYLCASSRTSGGSTDTQYFGPGTRLTVL.

The chain has TRBV3-1 (or the pseudogene TRBV3-2) and TRBJ2-7; TRBD2 matches 9 bases. The CDR3 loop spans 16 amino acids. The germline V gene encodes CDR1 LGHDT and CDR2 YNNKEL (reference sequence). V lost 4 bases to trimming and J lost 0 bases; unmatched junction nucleotides: 7. In DNA form, the CDR3 reads TGTGCCAGCAGCCCACATAGCGGGGGCCTCTCCTACGAGCAGTACTTC. Translation gives CASSPHSGGLSYEQYF.

V is TRBV4-1 and J is TRBJ1-2; D might be TRBD1 (5 bases). V gave up 3 bases and J gave up 4 bases, with 15 bases separating them. The CDR3 has 15 residues. The germline V gene encodes CDR1 MGHRA and CDR2 YSYEKL. CDR3 in amino acids: CASSQLTTGVYGYTF. For the CDR3, the DNA is TGCGCCAGCAGCCAGTTAACCACAGGAGTCTATGGCTACACCTTC.

This clone was seen many times. The rearrangement joins TRBV5-6 to TRBJ2-7; TRBD1 agrees at 8 bases. The ends lost 0 bases at V and 11 bases at J; junction bases unmatched: 13. The CDR3 totals 15 residues. Germline values: CDR1 SGHDT, CDR2 YYEEEE. The CDR3 DNA reads TGTGCCAGCAGCTTGGCCGCGACAGGGGTAGTAAAAGAGTACTTC. It codes for CASSLAATGVVKEYF. The complete variable domain, with remaining parts taken from reference TRBV5-6 and TRBJ2-7, reads DAGVTQSPTHLIKTRGQQVTLRCSPKSGHDTVSWYQQALGQGPQFIFQYYEEEERQRGNFPDRFSGHQFPNYSSELNVNALLLGDSALYLCASSLAATGVVKEYFGPGTRLTVT.

This clone was counted between two and nine times. The chain carries TRBV19 and TRBJ2-2; 10 bases are shared with TRBD1. V shed 6 bases and J 6 bases; nucleotides not matched to a gene: 4. The germline V gene encodes CDR1 LNHDA and CDR2 SQIVND (reference sequence). There are 14 residues in the CDR3. CDR3: CASRDRGVPGELFF. The CDR3 DNA follows: TGTGCCAGTAGGGACAGGGGGGTCCCCGGGGAGCTGTTTTTT. The full variable domain, rest sourced from reference TRBV19 and TRBJ2-2, is DGGITQSPKYLFRKEGQNVTLSCEQNLNHDAMYWYRQDPGQGLRLIYYSQIVNDFQKGDIAEGYSVSREKKESFPLTVTSAQKNPTAFYLCASRDRGVPGELFFGEGSRLTVL.

The J gene is TRBJ2-2, the V gene TRBV3-1 (or the pseudogene TRBV3-2); TRBD1 matches 8 bases. This CDR3 has 15 residues. The V gene's germline CDR1 is LGHDT and CDR2 YNNKEL (reference sequence). J lost 5 bases, V lost 4 bases, and 6 bases had no gene match. CDR3: CASSRSGGKTGELFF. The DNA of the CDR3 is TGTGCCAGCAGCCGCTCAGGGGGCAAGACCGGGGAGCTGTTTTTT.

In this sample, this clone turned up a few times. DNA for the CDR3: TGTGCCTGGCAACCAATGACAGTTACTAACTATGGCTACACCTTC. Its translation: CAWQPMTVTNYGYTF. The chain links TRBV30 to TRBJ1-2, with a tentative D call TRBD1 (5 bases). Germline loops: CDR1 GTSNPN, CDR2 SVGIG (reference sequence). The CDR3 spans 15 residues. V lost 5 bases, J lost 0 bases, and 16 bases lay in between.

The V gene is TRBV28, the J gene TRBJ1-5; 7 nucleotides agree with TRBD1. J was trimmed by 3 bases and V by 3 bases; bases with no gene match: 5. The CDR3 extends over 15 amino acids. Germline CDR1 is MDHEN and CDR2 is SYDVKM. CDR3 region: CASSLGGQVNQPQHF. In nucleotides, the CDR3 is TGTGCCAGCAGTTTGGGTGGACAGGTCAATCAGCCCCAGCATTTT.

The chain uses TRBV3-1 (or the pseudogene TRBV3-2) and TRBJ2-3, with 12 bases identical to TRBD2. V was clipped by 6 bases and J by 6 bases; unmatched bases: 10. The CDR3 is 16 residues long. Germline CDR1 is LGHDT and CDR2 is YNNKEL (reference sequence). The DNA of the CDR3 is TGTGCCAGCAGTTACGGACTAGCGGGGAGGCGTGATACGCAGTATTTT. This translates into CASSYGLAGRRDTQYF.

The chain couples TRBV3-1 (or the pseudogene TRBV3-2) to TRBJ2-2; 7 bases are shared with TRBD1. With V trimmed by 5 bases and J by 6 bases, 9 bases remained unmatched. The germline CDR1 and CDR2 sequences are LGHDT and YNNKEL (reference sequence). This CDR3 has 15 residues. In DNA form, the CDR3 reads TGTGCCAGCAGCACAGACAGGGTAGTTGCCGGGGAGCTGTTTTTT. Protein product: CASSTDRVVAGELFF.

The CDR3 nucleotides read TGCGCCAGTTCGACAGGGCGGGACTATGGCTACACCTTC. This encodes CASSTGRDYGYTF. The chain links TRBV10-2 to TRBJ1-2; 7 bases map to TRBD1. Unmatched junction bases numbered 7, after V lost 9 bases and J lost 3 bases. The CDR3 runs to 13 residues. Germline assignment: CDR1 WSHSY and CDR2 SAAADI.

This clone has only one observation. The chain uses TRBV9 and TRBJ1-1; 9 bases match TRBD1. The V gene end was trimmed by 3 bases and the J gene end by 4 bases; junction bases not matched to a gene: 10. CDR1 and CDR2 from the germline V gene are SGDLS and YYNGEE. The CDR3 sequence is 16 residues long. CDR3 nucleotide sequence: TGTGCCAGCAGCGGCCGGACAGGGGAGAGGGGCACTGAAGCTTTCTTT. Translating it yields CASSGRTGERGTEAFF.

In DNA, the CDR3 is TGTGCCAGCAGTTACCAGGACAGGGACTCGTACGAGCAGTACTTC. It encodes CASSYQDRDSYEQYF. The chain couples TRBV6-5 to TRBJ2-7, with TRBD1 matching 8 bases. After removal of 2 bases from V and 4 bases from J, the junction contained 7 bases not matched to a gene. CDR3 size: 15 residues. Germline CDR1 reads MNHEY; CDR2 reads SVGAGI.

The chain has TRBV15 and TRBJ2-4, with D maybe TRBD1 (5 bases). V dropped 0 bases and J dropped 0 bases, with 6 bases sitting between them. CDR1 LNHNV and CDR2 YYDKDF come from the germline V gene (reference sequence). This CDR3 is built from 15 residues. The CDR3 here is CATSRDRVAKNIQYF. In DNA form, the CDR3 reads TGTGCCACCAGCAGAGACAGGGTAGCCAAAAACATTCAGTACTTC.

This chain uses TRBV5-8 with TRBJ2-4, with 7 bases identical to TRBD1. After removal of 0 bases from V and 6 bases from J, the junction contained 9 bases not matched to a gene. CDR3 length: 16 residues. CDR1 is SGHTS, CDR2 YDEGEE, per germline. In DNA, the CDR3 is TGTGCCAGCAGCTTGGGGGACAGTCTTTCGGGAAACATTCAGTACTTC. This codes for CASSLGDSLSGNIQYF.

V is TRBV30 and J is TRBJ1-1; D is ambiguous. Looked up from germline, CDR1 is GTSNPN and CDR2 is SVGIG (reference sequence). CDR3 length equals 12 residues. The V gene lost 2 bases and the J gene lost 2 bases, with 6 bases spanning the gap. CDR3 region: CAWSTANTEAFF. The CDR3 coding sequence is TGTGCCTGGAGTACAGCTAACACTGAAGCTTTCTTT.

This clone has just a few counts. J is TRBJ1-5 and V is TRBV19, with 7 bases lining up with TRBD1. The CDR3 runs 14 residues. Germline CDR1 and CDR2: LNHDA and SQIVND (reference sequence). Trimming took 4 bases from V and 7 from J; bases not matched to a gene: 7. The CDR3 is CASSTTGAGQPQHF. As DNA, the CDR3 is TGTGCCAGTAGTACAACAGGGGCGGGGCAGCCCCAGCATTTT.